This T cell receptor (beta chain) was sequenced for a study of blood T cell repertoires in COVID-19 (dated by TCRdb to the early 2020s). Regarding the research as a whole: The collaborator samples originated in the United States, Italy and Spain and spanned the acute and convalescent phases of COVID-19. The prospective study material was composed of cDNA or gDNA derived from T cells, B-cell-depleted T cells, or PBMCs. The dataset comprised deeply sampled blood TCRbeta repertoires from subjects exposed to, actively infected with, or recovered from COVID-19. The repertoires were released in a freely available public database meant as a resource for research on the immune response to SARS-CoV-2. The samples were drawn from the first 160 participants of the ongoing ImmuneRACE study and from over a thousand subjects provided by 6 global collaborators. The sample metadata nearly always contained a de-identified subject ID, COVID-19 status, age in years and sex. Where available, HLA class I and class II types were taken from metadata supplied by the sample provider and were not determined by assay-based typing.

Collaborating institutions collected whole blood in K2EDTA tubes following their own protocols. For TCRbeta analysis, collaborators shipped samples as frozen whole blood, isolated PBMCs, or DNA extracted from either of those sample types. As for this clone: No antigen is known for it. No quality values exist for individual bases; no much larger clone is one base distant.

The germline V gene (reference sequence) supplies CDR1 SGHNT and CDR2 YYREEE. Its CDR3 holds 15 amino acids, cysteine through phenylalanine. CDR3 DNA only is kept here, 45 bases in frame from base 1. Ends trimmed: V by 7 bases, J by 1 base; bases unmatched to a gene: 4. Results the study describes overall, beyond this receptor: The quantity of clinical and demographic metadata differed by source and by participant and was supplied without curation.

The immunoSEQ Assay, a bias-controlled multiplex PCR, was used to amplify TCRbeta CDR3 regions from genomic DNA. The paper's data handling went like this. The number of nucleated cells in each sample was estimated from the amplification of reference gene primers within the assay. To quantify the absolute abundance of each unique TCRbeta CDR3 rearrangement, sequence reads were collapsed and filtered. For each sample, productive Simpson clonality was calculated as the square root of Simpson's diversity index over productive rearrangements. The table comes from immuneACCESS by way of TCRdb, which keeps in-frame sequences with V and J called. Part of the clones is missing from these tables; in studies checked, under half for an unresolved V gene and the rest for unknown reasons. That table is the source of V, J and clone size, and D and trimming were worked out from the DNA. In all, the sample holds about 70,000 clones, and over 85% of those were seen once. 1.3% to 1.5% of the sample is taken by the ten largest.

The chain employs TRBV5-4 and TRBJ1-3; 11 junctional bases match TRBD1. Sequenced material: peripheral blood. This clonotype originated in a man between 45 and 60 years old with acute or convalescent COVID-19. The DNA sequence reads TGTGCCAGCTCAGGGACAGGGGGGTCTGGAAACACCATATATTTT. This translates into CASSGTGGSGNTIYF.